The sequence of this T cell receptor (beta chain) was determined in a study of graft-versus-host responses after intestinal transplantation. The CDR3 sequence is 12 residues long. The ends lost 6 bases at V and 6 bases at J; junction bases unmatched: 1. Germline V gene sequence: CDR1 MRHNA, CDR2 SNTAGT. Assay used: immunoSEQ multiplex PCR; TCRdb lists only in-frame clones, some missing. The table has approximately 54,000 clones, roughly nine tenths seen once. This TCR was sampled from a human patient who received an intestinal transplant, so some T cells may come from the graft donor. The chain recombines TRBV6-4 with TRBJ2-2, with 7 positions matching TRBD2. The sequencing used PBMCs, collected 662 days after intestinal transplant. The CDR3 region has the DNA TGTGCCAGCAGCGGGGGGTCCGGGGAGCTGTTTTTT. This translates into CASSGGSGELFF.